The 22 T cell receptor beta chains presented below share a single source sample, sequenced in a study of cytomegalovirus exposure and HLA in healthy donors. 13 Jbeta primers and 60 Vbeta primers were used for the PCR. The protocol was immunoSEQ multiplex PCR, while the TCRdb copy is restricted to in-frame clones and leaves out a portion. In the table there are around 110,000 clones, approximately 80% of which are singletons. Material: PBMCs. The receptor source for this set is a man aged 25-45 years in good health and CMV-seropositive.

The chain joins TRBV21-1 to TRBJ1-3; the DNA was not compared with TRBD1, the D call given in the table. TRBV21-1 is a known pseudogene. CDR3 length: 14 residues. The CDR3 coding sequence is TGTGCCAGCAGCAAAGCGCGCAGGGGAAACACCATATATTTT. It is translated as CASSKARRGNTIYF.

The V and J genes are TRBV5-1 and TRBJ1-1; no reliable D call. This CDR3 region has 14 residues. Germline V gene sequence: CDR1 SGHRS, CDR2 YFSETQ. V was clipped by 0 bases and J by 1 base, with 7 bases between them. This chain's CDR3 is CASSLAPGNTEAFF. The CDR3, as DNA: TGCGCCAGCAGCTTGGCCCCGGGGAACACTGAAGCTTTCTTT.

This clone came up a few times. The chain carries TRBV11-3 and TRBJ2-1; D gene unclear. Germline V gives CDR1 SGHNT, CDR2 YENEEA. Trimming shortened V by 0 bases and J by 2 bases, and 5 bases separated the two germline ends. This CDR3 spans 14 amino acids. The CDR3 here is CASSLDRTYNEQFF. In nucleotides, the CDR3 is TGTGCCAGCAGCTTAGACAGAACCTACAATGAGCAGTTCTTC.

J is TRBJ1-1 and V is TRBV30; the match to TRBD1 covers 8 bases. CDR3 length: 13 residues. Germline CDR1 is GTSNPN and CDR2 is SVGIG (reference sequence). Trimming removed 1 base from V and 5 bases from J; junction bases left unmatched: 3. CDR3 sequence (DNA): TGTGCCTGGAGTGGGACAGGGAGGACTGAAGCTTTCTTT. Residues: CAWSGTGRTEAFF.

The J gene is TRBJ1-6, the V gene TRBV25-1; 8 bases fit TRBD1. The V gene end was trimmed by 6 bases and the J gene end by 9 bases; junction bases not matched to a gene: 7. CDR3 length: 14 residues. The V gene's germline CDR1 is MGHDK and CDR2 SYGVNS. The CDR3 bases are TGTGCCAGCAGCGGACAGGGAGGGAGTTCACCCCTCCACTTT. Translated: CASSGQGGSSPLHF.

J is TRBJ1-1 and V is TRBV10-3, with D hard to call. V was trimmed by 4 bases and J by 6 bases, leaving 9 bases between them. From germline, CDR1 is ENHRY and CDR2 SYGVKD. This CDR3 has 12 residues. CDR3 in amino acids: CAISVTGPEAFF. DNA for the CDR3: TGTGCCATCAGTGTTACGGGTCCTGAAGCTTTCTTT.

This clone was detected a few times. The genes are TRBV28 and TRBJ1-2; 9 bases are shared with TRBD1. The CDR3 has 16 amino acids. V shed 6 bases and J 4 bases; nucleotides not matched to a gene: 12. The germline V gene encodes CDR1 MDHEN and CDR2 SYDVKM. CDR3 residues: CASSPNSGQGTYGYTF. The CDR3 coding sequence is TGTGCCAGCAGCCCGAACTCGGGACAGGGTACCTATGGCTACACCTTC.

Only one count was recorded for this clone. The rearrangement joins TRBV18 to TRBJ1-1; TRBD1 might be the D (6 bases). Germline V gene lookup returns CDR1 KGHSH and CDR2 LQKENI. The length of the CDR3 is 15 residues. V shed 1 base and J shed 3 bases, with 12 bases lying between them. CDR3 residues: CASSPLAGDDTEAFF. In nucleotides, the CDR3 is TGTGCCAGCTCACCACTAGCAGGGGATGACACTGAAGCTTTCTTT.

The chain has TRBV5-4 and TRBJ2-1; 12 bases line up with TRBD2. Germline CDR1 SGHNT, CDR2 YYREEE (reference sequence). The junction had 10 bases not matched to a gene; V was cut back by 7 bases and J by 8 bases. The CDR3 totals 15 residues. CDR3 amino acids: CASLLAGGPGDEQFF. CDR3 sequence (DNA): TGTGCCAGCCTCCTAGCGGGAGGGCCTGGGGATGAGCAGTTCTTC.

Judged by abundance, this clone is medium-sized (0.01 to 0.1%). The chain recombines TRBV6-1 with TRBJ2-7; tentatively, D is TRBD2 (6 bases). Trimming cost V 1 base and J 2 bases, with 12 bases left between them. The CDR3 spans 15 residues. The germline gives CDR1 MNHNS, CDR2 SASEGT. The CDR3 loop is CASSEVAGSAYEQYF. The DNA for the CDR3 is TGTGCCAGCAGTGAAGTCGCGGGATCAGCCTACGAGCAGTACTTC.

In its sample, this clone was seen once. Here the CDR3 DNA reads TGTGCCAGCAGCTTCGCGCAGGGTCCTTTCGAAGCTTTCTTT. Translated, it gives CASSFAQGPFEAFF. This sequence joins TRBV5-5 and TRBJ1-1, with D tentatively TRBD1 (5 bases). V gave up 2 bases and J gave up 8 bases, with 16 bases separating them. From germline, CDR1 is SGHKS and CDR2 YYEKEE (reference sequence). The CDR3 spans 14 residues.

This sequence joins TRBV29-1 and TRBJ2-7, with 9 bases lining up with TRBD1. The CDR3 has 12 amino acids. The V segment lost 6 bases and the J segment 6 bases; nucleotides outside the gene matches: 6. CDR1 and CDR2 from the germline V gene are SQVTM and ANQGSEA. The chain's CDR3 is CSVRDREGEQYF. CDR3 nucleotides: TGCAGCGTCAGGGACAGGGAGGGCGAGCAGTACTTC.

This chain connects TRBV27 to TRBJ2-5, with 8 bases lining up with TRBD1. J lost 3 bases, V lost 6 bases, and 6 bases had no gene match. The CDR3 runs to 14 residues. From germline, CDR1 is MNHEY and CDR2 SMNVEV (reference sequence). The CDR3 coding sequence is TGTGCCAGCAGCCGCCAGGGGGCTGAAGAGACCCAGTACTTC. Translating it yields CASSRQGAEETQYF.

The chain recombines TRBV6-1 with TRBJ1-2; no firm D call. V was shortened by 1 base and J by 4 bases, with 7 bases between the two germline ends. The germline CDR1 and CDR2 sequences are MNHNS and SASEGT. The CDR3 has 13 amino acids. The CDR3 DNA follows: TGTGCCAGCAGTGAAGGGCTCCCCTATGGCTACACCTTC. Translation: CASSEGLPYGYTF.

CDR3 bases: TGTGCCAGCAGCCCCAGGACAGGGGCAGGGTACGAGCAGTACTTC. Translated: CASSPRTGAGYEQYF. V gene TRBV13 combines with J gene TRBJ2-7, with 9 bases fitting TRBD1. The V and J ends lost 5 bases and 4 bases, in that order; junction bases with no gene match: 9. Germline values: CDR1 PRHDT, CDR2 FYEKMQ (reference sequence). The CDR3 extends over 15 amino acids.

The chain employs TRBV4-3 and TRBJ2-1; 9 nucleotides align to TRBD2. The CDR3 sequence is 15 residues long. CDR1 is LGHNA, CDR2 YSLEER, per germline. V gave up 5 bases and J gave up 4 bases; unmatched junction bases: 6. The CDR3 reads CASSFGLAGYNEQFF. Here the CDR3 DNA reads TGCGCCAGCAGCTTTGGGCTAGCGGGGTACAATGAGCAGTTCTTC.

V is TRBV2 and J is TRBJ1-5; TRBD1 aligns across 7 bases. Germline V gives CDR1 SNHLY, CDR2 FYNNEI. The CDR3 has 13 residues. V lost 7 bases to trimming and J lost 4 bases; unmatched junction nucleotides: 4. CDR3 in amino acids: CASTPDRNQPQHF. CDR3 nucleotide sequence: TGTGCCAGCACCCCGGACAGGAATCAGCCCCAGCATTTT.

The J gene is TRBJ2-5, the V gene TRBV11-2, with TRBD1 matching over 8 bases. TRBJ2-7 matches the DNA end more closely, so the J call is doubtful. Germline-derived CDR1 and CDR2 are SGHAT and FQNNGV. This CDR3 contains 17 residues. The CDR3 loop is CASSLGVLGTGFYEQYF. The CDR3 DNA follows: TGTGCCAGCAGCTTGGGGGTTTTAGGGACAGGATTCTACGAGCAGTACTTC.

The chain employs TRBV7-2 and TRBJ1-3, with TRBD1 as a possible D gene (6 bases). CDR3 length equals 15 residues. Germline V gene data show CDR1 as SGHTA and CDR2 as FQGNSA. Trimming took 4 bases from V and 1 from J, leaving 11 bases between them. The CDR3, as DNA: TGTGCCAGCAGCTCCACAGGGAGTTCTGGAAACACCATATATTTT. Its translation: CASSSTGSSGNTIYF.

This clone appeared a single time. The chain recombines TRBV5-6 with TRBJ2-5; 14 nucleotides align to TRBD2. The length of the CDR3 is 16 residues. Germline CDR1 is SGHDT and CDR2 is YYEEEE. Trimming at V came to 5 bases and at J to 3 bases, leaving 6 bases not matched to a gene. In DNA form, the CDR3 reads TGTGCCAGCAGGAAACCGGGACTAGCGGGGGAAGAGACCCAGTACTTC. The encoded protein is CASRKPGLAGEETQYF.

This sequence joins TRBV28 and TRBJ1-5; a weak D match, TRBD1 (6 bases). Germline-derived CDR1 and CDR2 are MDHEN and SYDVKM. This CDR3 region has 15 residues. Trimming stripped 3 bases from V and 7 bases from J, with 16 bases between. The CDR3: CASSFLNRVTQPQHF. CDR3 nucleotides: TGTGCCAGCAGTTTCCTAAACAGGGTAACACAGCCCCAGCATTTT.

The rearrangement joins TRBV29-1 to TRBJ1-4, with a weak D call TRBD1 (6 bases). Trimming took off 1 base at V and 8 bases at J, with 11 bases between the two ends. CDR3 length equals 13 residues. The V gene's germline CDR1 is SQVTM and CDR2 ANQGSEA. In DNA form, the CDR3 reads TGCAGCGTTGAAGGCCGAACAGGGGAAAAACTGTTTTTT. This codes for CSVEGRTGEKLFF. The full variable domain, completed using reference TRBV29-1 and TRBJ1-4, is SAVISQKPSRDICQRGTSLTIQCQVDSQVTMMFWYRQQPGQSLTLIATANQGSEATYESGFVIDKFPISRPNLTFSTLTVSNMSPEDSSIYLCSVEGRTGEKLFFGSGTQLSVL.